The 16 T cell receptor beta chains listed next were all sequenced from one sample in a study of shared clonotypes between healthy human individuals. The data were produced by immunoSEQ multiplex PCR, yet TCRdb's version contains in-frame clones alone and is incomplete. The sample contains under 1,100,000 clones, about 77% of which appear only once. Sequencing was done on a sample of memory CD4+ T cells sorted from blood. Subset described: CD45RA-negative fraction. The source of these receptors is a man aged 18 to 29 in good health.

The chain links TRBV30 to TRBJ2-7; no reliable D call. From germline, CDR1 is GTSNPN and CDR2 SVGIG (reference sequence). Between the trimmed V and J ends, which lost 0 bases and 5 bases, there was a span of 23 bases. There are 17 residues in the CDR3. The DNA of the CDR3 is TGTGCCTGGAGTGTACTCGTGGTCCCAACTACAACCAACGAGCAGTACTTC. Amino acids: CAWSVLVVPTTTNEQYF.

The gene calls are TRBV19 and TRBJ2-5; D ambiguous. The CDR3 is 13 residues long. In germline, CDR1 is LNHDA, CDR2 SQIVND (reference sequence). The ends were cut back, 4 bases at V and 5 bases at J, with 11 bases in the middle. CDR3 in amino acids: CASSKNLRETQYF. DNA of the CDR3: TGTGCCAGTAGTAAAAATCTTAGGGAGACCCAGTACTTC. Full variable domain (outside the CDR3, taken from reference TRBV19 and TRBJ2-5): DGGITQSPKYLFRKEGQNVTLSCEQNLNHDAMYWYRQDPGQGLRLIYYSQIVNDFQKGDIAEGYSVSREKKESFPLTVTSAQKNPTAFYLCASSKNLRETQYFGPGTRLLVL.

V is TRBV11-2 and J is TRBJ2-7; tentative D call: TRBD1 (7 bases). This CDR3 spans 15 amino acids. The germline V gene encodes CDR1 SGHAT and CDR2 FQNNGV. V shed 1 base and J shed 3 bases, with 13 bases lying between them. The DNA of the CDR3 is TGTGCCAGCAGCTTAGGCGGGACAGCCCTCTACGAGCAGTACTTC. Amino acids: CASSLGGTALYEQYF.

The chain has TRBV11-2 and TRBJ2-5; TRBD2 matches at 10 bases. Germline-derived CDR1 and CDR2 are SGHAT and FQNNGV. With V trimmed by 1 base and J by 2 bases, 4 bases remained unmatched. The CDR3 has 16 amino acids. CDR3 in DNA: TGTGCCAGCAGCTTAGGGTATAGCGGGAGGCAAGAGACCCAGTACTTC. As protein: CASSLGYSGRQETQYF.

The J gene is TRBJ2-5, the V gene TRBV9; D is perhaps TRBD2 (6 bases). Germline CDR1 and CDR2: SGDLS and YYNGEE. The CDR3 has 13 residues. Trimming took off 4 bases at V and 1 base at J, with 8 bases between the two ends. The DNA of the CDR3 is TGTGCCAGCAGCTACGGGAGCCAAGAGACCCAGTACTTC. As protein: CASSYGSQETQYF.

This chain uses TRBV4-3 with TRBJ1-1; unclear D gene. The CDR3 loop spans 13 amino acids. CDR1 LGHNA and CDR2 YSLEER come from the germline V gene. V dropped 3 bases and J dropped 3 bases, with 8 bases sitting between them. CDR3 residues: CASSHLGDTEAFF. The CDR3, as DNA: TGCGCCAGCAGCCACTTGGGTGACACTGAAGCTTTCTTT.

Comment on this clone: The sample holds other DNA sequences that translate to the same CDR3. The genes are TRBV7-2 and TRBJ2-3; TRBD2 matches 10 bases. CDR1 is SGHTA and CDR2 is FQGNSA in the germline V gene. V lost 5 bases, J lost 4 bases, and 3 bases stayed unmatched. This CDR3 comprises 14 residues. CDR3 coding DNA: TGTGCCAGCAGCATAAGCGGGGGGGCAGATACGCAGTATTTT. Amino acid sequence: CASSISGGADTQYF.

This clone was observed a handful of times. This sequence joins TRBV5-1 and TRBJ2-1; D remains unclear. Trimming pared 1 base from V and 5 bases from J, leaving 13 bases between. The CDR3 is 15 amino acids. Germline CDR1 and CDR2: SGHRS and YFSETQ. Here the CDR3 reads CASSLLGPQNNEQFF. CDR3 DNA: TGCGCCAGCAGCTTGCTAGGACCGCAAAACAATGAGCAGTTCTTC.

The genes are TRBV4-1 and TRBJ1-5; tentatively, D is TRBD1 (6 bases). Germline CDR1 reads MGHRA; CDR2 reads YSYEKL. V lost 0 bases and J lost 1, with 16 bases in between. The CDR3 is 18 residues long. The CDR3 is CASSQEGHRVGSNQPQHF. In DNA, the CDR3 is TGCGCCAGCAGCCAAGAGGGGCACAGGGTGGGGAGCAATCAGCCCCAGCATTTT.

Remarks on this clone: Additional DNA sequences in this sample encode the identical CDR3. The rearrangement links TRBV6-5 to TRBJ2-7; TRBD1 aligns across 7 bases. V lost 2 bases to trimming and J lost 4 bases; unmatched junction nucleotides: 8. The CDR3 consists of 15 residues. The germline gives CDR1 MNHEY, CDR2 SVGAGI. The CDR3 loop reads CASSYGAGGTYEQYF. In DNA form, the CDR3 reads TGTGCCAGCAGTTACGGGGCAGGGGGTACGTACGAGCAGTACTTC.

The chain recombines TRBV11-2 with TRBJ1-1; D gene ambiguous. From germline, CDR1 is SGHAT and CDR2 FQNNGV. The CDR3 is 14 amino acids. V was shortened by 1 base and J by 2 bases, with 8 bases between the two germline ends. The CDR3 loop is CASSLADLNTEAFF. CDR3 DNA sequence: TGTGCCAGCAGCTTAGCCGATCTAAACACTGAAGCTTTCTTT.

The chain uses TRBV2 and TRBJ2-7; D remains unclear. The V and J ends lost 8 bases and 0 bases respectively, with 8 bases between them. The V gene's germline CDR1 is SNHLY and CDR2 FYNNEI. This CDR3 is built from 12 residues. Here the CDR3 reads CASGLSSYEQYF. Written as DNA, the CDR3 is TGTGCCAGCGGGCTGAGCTCCTACGAGCAGTACTTC.

The V and J genes are TRBV6-1 and TRBJ1-2; D gene uncertain. The V and J ends lost 6 bases and 13 bases respectively, with 15 bases between them. CDR1 is MNHNS and CDR2 is SASEGT in the germline V gene. CDR3 length: 11 residues. The CDR3 DNA reads TGTGCCAGCAGCTCCCGGGAGGTCCCCACCTTC. This sequence encodes CASSSREVPTF.

Only a few counts were recorded for this clone. The chain couples TRBV18 to TRBJ1-6; D unresolved. Germline V gives CDR1 KGHSH, CDR2 LQKENI. The CDR3 covers 16 residues. Trimming removed 3 bases from V and 5 bases from J, with 14 bases in between. The CDR3 reads CASSPTNFGNNSPLHF. CDR3 DNA sequence: TGTGCCAGCTCACCGACCAACTTTGGGAATAATTCACCCCTCCACTTT.

The gene calls are TRBV10-1 and TRBJ2-3; D possibly matches TRBD1 or TRBD2 (5 bases each). V lost 8 bases to trimming and J lost 0 bases, with 9 bases between them. Germline assignment: CDR1 WNHNN and CDR2 SYGVQD (reference sequence). The CDR3 has 13 residues. This CDR3 is CASARDSTDTQYF. The DNA of the CDR3 is TGCGCCAGCGCCCGGGACAGCACAGATACGCAGTATTTT.

This chain's CDR3 is CASSERRTGGGGETQYF. Written as DNA, the CDR3 is TGTGCCAGCAGTGAACGCCGGACAGGGGGCGGAGGAGAGACCCAGTACTTC. The genes are TRBV6-1 and TRBJ2-5, with 11 bases identical to TRBD1. V was pared by 2 bases and J by 4 bases, with 9 bases of the junction left unmatched. There are 17 residues in the CDR3. In germline, CDR1 is MNHNS, CDR2 SASEGT.